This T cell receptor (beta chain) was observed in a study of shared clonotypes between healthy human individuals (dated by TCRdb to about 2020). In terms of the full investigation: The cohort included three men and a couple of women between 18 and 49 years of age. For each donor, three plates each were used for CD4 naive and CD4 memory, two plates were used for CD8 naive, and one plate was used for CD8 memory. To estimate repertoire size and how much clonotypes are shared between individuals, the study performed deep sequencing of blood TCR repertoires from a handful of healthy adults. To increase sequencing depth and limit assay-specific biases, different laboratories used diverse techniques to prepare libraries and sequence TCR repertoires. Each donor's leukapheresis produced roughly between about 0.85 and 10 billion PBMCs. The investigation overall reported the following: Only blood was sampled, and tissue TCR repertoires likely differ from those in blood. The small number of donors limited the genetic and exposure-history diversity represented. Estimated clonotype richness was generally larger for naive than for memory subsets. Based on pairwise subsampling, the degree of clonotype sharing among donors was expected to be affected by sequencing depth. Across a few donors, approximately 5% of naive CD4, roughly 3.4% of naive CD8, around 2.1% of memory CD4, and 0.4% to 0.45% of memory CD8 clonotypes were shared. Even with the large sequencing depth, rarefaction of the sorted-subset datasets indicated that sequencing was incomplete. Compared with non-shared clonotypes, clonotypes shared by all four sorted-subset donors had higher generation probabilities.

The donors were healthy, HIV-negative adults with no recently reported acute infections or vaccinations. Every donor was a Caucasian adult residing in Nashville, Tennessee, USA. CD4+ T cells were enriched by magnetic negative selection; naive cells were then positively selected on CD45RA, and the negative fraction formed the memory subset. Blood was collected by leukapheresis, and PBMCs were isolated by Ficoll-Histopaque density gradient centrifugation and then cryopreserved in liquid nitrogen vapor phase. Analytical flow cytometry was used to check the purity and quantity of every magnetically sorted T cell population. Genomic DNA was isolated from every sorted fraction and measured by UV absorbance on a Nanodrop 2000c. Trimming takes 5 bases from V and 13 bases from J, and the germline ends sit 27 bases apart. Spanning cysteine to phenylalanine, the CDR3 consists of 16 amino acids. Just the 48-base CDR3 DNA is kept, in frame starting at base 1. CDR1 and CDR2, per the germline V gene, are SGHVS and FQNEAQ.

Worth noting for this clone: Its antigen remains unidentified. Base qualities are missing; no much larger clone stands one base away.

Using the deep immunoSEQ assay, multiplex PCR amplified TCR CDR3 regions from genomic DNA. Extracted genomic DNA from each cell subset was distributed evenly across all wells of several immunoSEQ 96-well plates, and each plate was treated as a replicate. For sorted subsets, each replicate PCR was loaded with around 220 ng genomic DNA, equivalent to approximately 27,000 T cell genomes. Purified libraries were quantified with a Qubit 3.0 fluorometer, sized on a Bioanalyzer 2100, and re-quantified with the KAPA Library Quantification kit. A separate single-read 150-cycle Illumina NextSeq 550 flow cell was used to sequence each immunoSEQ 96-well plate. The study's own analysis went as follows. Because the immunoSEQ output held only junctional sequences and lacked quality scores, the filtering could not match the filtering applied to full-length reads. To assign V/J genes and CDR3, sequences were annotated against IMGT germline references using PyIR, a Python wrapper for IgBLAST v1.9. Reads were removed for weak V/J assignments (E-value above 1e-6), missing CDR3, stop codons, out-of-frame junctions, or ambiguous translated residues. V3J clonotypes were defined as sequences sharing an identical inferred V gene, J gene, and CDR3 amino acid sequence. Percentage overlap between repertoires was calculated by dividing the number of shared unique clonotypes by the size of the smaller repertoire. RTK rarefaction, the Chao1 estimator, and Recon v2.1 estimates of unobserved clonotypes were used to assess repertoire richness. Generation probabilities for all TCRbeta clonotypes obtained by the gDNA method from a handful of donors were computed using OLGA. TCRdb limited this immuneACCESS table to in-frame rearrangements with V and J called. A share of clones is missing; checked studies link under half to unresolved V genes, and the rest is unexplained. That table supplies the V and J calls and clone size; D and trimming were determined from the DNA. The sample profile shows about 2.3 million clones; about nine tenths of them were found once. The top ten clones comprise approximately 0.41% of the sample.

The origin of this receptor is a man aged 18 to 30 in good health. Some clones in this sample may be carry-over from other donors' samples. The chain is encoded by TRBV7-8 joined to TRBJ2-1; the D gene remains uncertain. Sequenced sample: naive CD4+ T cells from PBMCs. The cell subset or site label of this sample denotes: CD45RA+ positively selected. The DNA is TGTGCCAGCAGCCTAACCCGATTCGACTCGATCGGCATACAGTTCTTC. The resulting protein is CASSLTRFDSIGIQFF.